A single sample gave rise to the 9 T cell receptor beta chains below, sequenced in a study of blood T cell repertoires in COVID-19. Only in-frame clones appear in the TCRdb table, and some are missing; sequencing was by immunoSEQ multiplex PCR. The sample holds about 57,000 clones, roughly 82% seen once. Material: peripheral blood. The origin of the receptors is an elderly woman with acute or convalescent COVID-19.

The chain joins TRBV3-1 (or the pseudogene TRBV3-2) to TRBJ1-3; D is unclear. Trimming removed 0 bases from V and 8 bases from J, with 14 bases in between. In germline, CDR1 is LGHDT, CDR2 YNNKEL (reference sequence). The CDR3 totals 15 residues. CDR3 DNA sequence: TGTGCCAGCAGCCAAGATTTGGGGAGGGTGGACACCATATATTTT. Translating it yields CASSQDLGRVDTIYF.

The chain carries TRBV19 and TRBJ2-1; no reliable D call. Germline loops: CDR1 LNHDA, CDR2 SQIVND (reference sequence). The ends were cut back, 3 bases at V and 9 bases at J, with 6 bases in the middle. This CDR3 has 11 amino acids. CDR3 region: CASSISGEQFF. CDR3 DNA: TGTGCCAGTAGTATCTCCGGTGAGCAGTTCTTC.

This clone was observed once. The rearrangement uses TRBV19 and TRBJ2-7; 7 bases agree with TRBD1. V trimming: 2 bases; J trimming: 1 base; junction bases outside the gene matches: 5. Germline CDR1 and CDR2: LNHDA and SQIVND (reference sequence). CDR3 length equals 15 residues. CDR3 bases: TGTGCCAGTAGTATAACAGGGGCTCAATCCTACGAGCAGTACTTC. Translated, it gives CASSITGAQSYEQYF.

The J gene is TRBJ2-1, the V gene TRBV19; 8 nucleotides match TRBD1. The germline CDR1 and CDR2 sequences are LNHDA and SQIVND (reference sequence). This CDR3 contains 13 residues. Germline trimming cut 6 bases from V and 6 bases from J; bases unmatched to any gene: 4. DNA of the CDR3: TGTGCCAGTAGACATGGACAGGGCAATGAGCAGTTCTTC. This sequence encodes CASRHGQGNEQFF.

This clone showed up just a few times. The V gene is TRBV7-9, the J gene TRBJ2-1, with 9 positions matching TRBD2. The CDR3 runs to 14 residues. V trimming: 5 bases; J trimming: 5 bases; junction bases outside the gene matches: 4. The germline V gene has CDR1 SEHNR and CDR2 FQNEAQ (reference sequence). The CDR3 protein is CASSKLAGNNEQFF. DNA of the CDR3: TGTGCCAGCAGCAAGCTAGCGGGAAACAATGAGCAGTTCTTC.

The chain combines TRBV19 with TRBJ1-1; TRBD1 is a possible D gene (6 bases). V lost 6 bases, J lost 0 bases, and 8 bases lay in between. This CDR3 spans 13 amino acids. Germline V gene data show CDR1 as LNHDA and CDR2 as SQIVND (reference sequence). CDR3 sequence (DNA): TGTGCCAGTAGGGACAGATTGAACACTGAAGCTTTCTTT. It translates to CASRDRLNTEAFF.

The rearrangement links TRBV5-1 to TRBJ2-2; TRBD2 matches at 8 bases. Germline V lookup: CDR1 SGHRS, CDR2 YFSETQ. The length of the CDR3 is 17 residues. V was clipped by 2 bases and J by 3 bases; unmatched bases: 9. The CDR3 spells CASSFTVLGLDTGELFF. The CDR3 DNA is TGCGCCAGCAGCTTTACGGTTTTGGGACTAGACACCGGGGAGCTGTTTTTT.

The V gene is TRBV5-1, the J gene TRBJ1-4; 9 bases align to TRBD1. The CDR3 loop spans 16 amino acids. Germline CDR1 reads SGHRS; CDR2 reads YFSETQ. Trimming took 2 bases from V and 0 from J; bases not matched to a gene: 2. Written as DNA, the CDR3 is TGCGCCAGCAGCTTTACAGGGGGCCCAACTAATGAAAAACTGTTTTTT. Protein product: CASSFTGGPTNEKLFF.

In nucleotides, the CDR3 is TGTGCCAGCAGTTCCACACTTCGGGGAGACGAGCAGTACTTC. It translates to CASSSTLRGDEQYF. The V gene is TRBV28, the J gene TRBJ2-7, with D possibly TRBD2 on 5 matching bases. Trimming took 4 bases from V and 5 from J, leaving 15 bases between them. The germline V gene has CDR1 MDHEN and CDR2 SYDVKM. The CDR3 is 14 residues long.